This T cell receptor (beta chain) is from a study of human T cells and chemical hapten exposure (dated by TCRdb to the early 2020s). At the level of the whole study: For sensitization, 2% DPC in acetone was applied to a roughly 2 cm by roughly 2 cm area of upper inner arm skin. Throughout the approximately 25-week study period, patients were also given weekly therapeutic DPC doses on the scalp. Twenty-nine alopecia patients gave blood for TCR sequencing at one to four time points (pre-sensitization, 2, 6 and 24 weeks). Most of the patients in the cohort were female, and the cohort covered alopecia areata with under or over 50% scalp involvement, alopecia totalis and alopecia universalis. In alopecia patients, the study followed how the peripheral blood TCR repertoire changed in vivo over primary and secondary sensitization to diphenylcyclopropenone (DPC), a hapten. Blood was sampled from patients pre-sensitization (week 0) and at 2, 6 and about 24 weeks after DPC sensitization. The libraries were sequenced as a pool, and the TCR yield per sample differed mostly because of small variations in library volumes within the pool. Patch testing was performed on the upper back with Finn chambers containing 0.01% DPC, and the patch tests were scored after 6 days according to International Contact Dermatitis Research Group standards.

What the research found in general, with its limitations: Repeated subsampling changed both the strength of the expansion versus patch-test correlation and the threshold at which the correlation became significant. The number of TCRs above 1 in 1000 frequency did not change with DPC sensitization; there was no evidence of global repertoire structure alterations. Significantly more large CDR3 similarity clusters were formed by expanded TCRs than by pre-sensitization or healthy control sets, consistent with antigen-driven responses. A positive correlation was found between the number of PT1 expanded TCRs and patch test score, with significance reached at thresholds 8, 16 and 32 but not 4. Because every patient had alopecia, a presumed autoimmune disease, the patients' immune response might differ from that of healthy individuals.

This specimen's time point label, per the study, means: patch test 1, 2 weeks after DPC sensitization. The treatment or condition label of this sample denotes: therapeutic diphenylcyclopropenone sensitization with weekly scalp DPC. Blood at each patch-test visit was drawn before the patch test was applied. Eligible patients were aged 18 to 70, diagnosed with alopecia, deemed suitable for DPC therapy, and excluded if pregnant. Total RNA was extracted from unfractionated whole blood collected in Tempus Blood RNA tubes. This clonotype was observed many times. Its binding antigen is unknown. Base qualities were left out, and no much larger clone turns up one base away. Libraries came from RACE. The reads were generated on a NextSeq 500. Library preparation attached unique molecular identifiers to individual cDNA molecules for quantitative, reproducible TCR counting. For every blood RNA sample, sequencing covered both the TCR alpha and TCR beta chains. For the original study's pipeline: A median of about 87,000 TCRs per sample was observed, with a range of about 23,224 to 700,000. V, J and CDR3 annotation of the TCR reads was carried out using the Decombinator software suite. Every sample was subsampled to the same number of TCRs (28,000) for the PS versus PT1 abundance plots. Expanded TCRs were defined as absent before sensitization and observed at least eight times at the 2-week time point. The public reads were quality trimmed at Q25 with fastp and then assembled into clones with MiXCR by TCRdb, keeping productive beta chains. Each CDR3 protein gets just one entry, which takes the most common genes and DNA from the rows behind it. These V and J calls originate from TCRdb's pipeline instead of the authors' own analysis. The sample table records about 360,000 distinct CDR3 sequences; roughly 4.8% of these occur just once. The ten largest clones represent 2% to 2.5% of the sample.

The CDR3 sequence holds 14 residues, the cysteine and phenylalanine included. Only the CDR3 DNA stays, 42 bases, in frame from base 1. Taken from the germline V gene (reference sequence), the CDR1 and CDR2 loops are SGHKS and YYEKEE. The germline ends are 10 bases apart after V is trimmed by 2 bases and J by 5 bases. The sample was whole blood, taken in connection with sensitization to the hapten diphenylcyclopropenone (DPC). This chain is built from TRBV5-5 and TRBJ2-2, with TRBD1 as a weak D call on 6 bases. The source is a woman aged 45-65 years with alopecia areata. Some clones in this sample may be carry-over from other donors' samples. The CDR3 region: CASSFNRETGELFF. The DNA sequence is TGTGCCAGCAGCTTTAACAGGGAGACCGGGGAGCTGTTTTTT.